Listed here is a single TCR beta chain. What it binds is unknown. The data were obtained in a study of T cell responses to AZD1222 COVID-19 vaccine. The CDR3 sequence is 13 residues long. Generated by immunoSEQ multiplex PCR, the TCRdb table keeps only in-frame clones and is missing some. The sample shows 150,000 to 180,000 clones, under 95% of them seen only once. Findings and limits, study-wide: Most donors were white British and more were female, and clonal diversity was possibly underestimated. Reports say nearly half of spike-specific TCRs go after unmutated variant regions.

V is TRBV12-2 and J is TRBJ2-7. TRBV12-2 is a pseudogene. The sample was peripheral blood, taken on day 0 of AZD1222 vaccination. This clonotype was obtained from an adult in good health. The CDR3 spells CASRLAPWDEQYF. Written as DNA, the CDR3 is TGTGCAAGTCGCTTAGCTCCCTGGGACGAGCAGTACTTC.